Listed below are T cell receptor beta chains from one sample, sequenced in a study of PD-1 blockade in classical Hodgkin lymphoma. Some clones are missing from TCRdb's copy, which holds only in-frame ones; the method was immunoSEQ multiplex PCR. This sample has about 27,000 clones; less than 80% occur once, and the top ten carry roughly 35%. Sequenced material: peripheral blood mononuclear cells (PBMCs), taken before the second cycle of nivolumab. Receptors were obtained from a human donor with classical Hodgkin lymphoma. The conserved cysteine and the conserved F or W are not part of the CDR3 here. Fields, in order: D gene, V gene, CDR3 protein. The D gene is left open where the match is weak.

D gene: TRBD2
V gene: TRBV7-2
CDR3 protein: ASSPGLAGGRYNEQF

D gene: -
V gene: TRBV28
CDR3 protein: ASSLERARGYT

D gene: -
V gene: TRBV19
CDR3 protein: ASGDSPNTGELF

D gene: -
V gene: TRBV7-9
CDR3 protein: ASIKKGGESAQH

D gene: TRBD1
V gene: TRBV29-1
CDR3 protein: SVTGQGAFGYT

D gene: TRBD2
V gene: TRBV7-8
CDR3 protein: ASSLRLAGRGTGELF

D gene: -
V gene: TRBV5-4
CDR3 protein: ASSQANLGQRYGYT

D gene: TRBD2
V gene: TRBV6-1
CDR3 protein: ASSAGVLAGGEMF

D gene: -
V gene: TRBV5-6
CDR3 protein: ASSPGTSTDTQY

D gene: -
V gene: TRBV7-9
CDR3 protein: ASSSQGSNTGELF

D gene: -
V gene: TRBV30
CDR3 protein: AWRWEDYGYT

D gene: -
V gene: TRBV30
CDR3 protein: AWSVLAHRGIYNSPLH

D gene: TRBD1
V gene: TRBV6-5
CDR3 protein: ASRPTGGIGYT

D gene: -
V gene: TRBV5-6
CDR3 protein: ASSRRGTQY

D gene: TRBD1
V gene: TRBV7-3
CDR3 protein: ASTRGQTTGELF

D gene: -
V gene: TRBV19
CDR3 protein: ASSGIATDTQY

D gene: -
V gene: TRBV7-9
CDR3 protein: ASSPGRGSWGNTGELF

D gene: -
V gene: TRBV7-8
CDR3 protein: ASSLGFGNTEAF

D gene: -
V gene: TRBV2
CDR3 protein: ASSERRSNQPQH

D gene: -
V gene: TRBV7-2
CDR3 protein: ASSPDSNYGYT

D gene: -
V gene: TRBV7-2
CDR3 protein: ASSLGLGDNQPQH

D gene: TRBD2
V gene: TRBV5-6
CDR3 protein: ASSGLAGGTDTQY

D gene: -
V gene: TRBV30
CDR3 protein: AWSVLFSGSYEQY

D gene: TRBD1
V gene: TRBV7-2
CDR3 protein: ASSTKGRDRGEAF

D gene: TRBD2
V gene: TRBV11-2
CDR3 protein: ASSSERGTEQF

D gene: TRBD2
V gene: TRBV7-3
CDR3 protein: ASSYGGAETQY

D gene: -
V gene: TRBV7-9
CDR3 protein: ASSPPFRIGAEAF

D gene: -
V gene: TRBV21-1
CDR3 protein: ASSKGQQTTYNEQF

D gene: -
V gene: TRBV10-3
CDR3 protein: AIKDRDTQY

D gene: TRBD1
V gene: TRBV5-1
CDR3 protein: ASRTGPSGANVLT

D gene: -
V gene: TRBV27
CDR3 protein: ASSSAMGNQPQH

D gene: -
V gene: TRBV4-3
CDR3 protein: ASSQFWGNTEAF